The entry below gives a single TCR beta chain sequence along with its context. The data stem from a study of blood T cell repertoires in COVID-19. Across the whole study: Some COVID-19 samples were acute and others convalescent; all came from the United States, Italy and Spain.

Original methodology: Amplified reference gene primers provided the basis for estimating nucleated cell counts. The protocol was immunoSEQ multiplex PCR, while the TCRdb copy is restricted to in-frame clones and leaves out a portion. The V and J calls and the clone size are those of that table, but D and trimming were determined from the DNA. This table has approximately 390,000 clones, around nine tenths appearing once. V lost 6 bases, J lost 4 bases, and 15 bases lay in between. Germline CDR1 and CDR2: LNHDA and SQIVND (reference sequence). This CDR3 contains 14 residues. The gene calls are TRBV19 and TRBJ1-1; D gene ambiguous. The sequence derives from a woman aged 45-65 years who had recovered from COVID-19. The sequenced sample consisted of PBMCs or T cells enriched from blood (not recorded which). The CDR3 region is CASRKTPSGTEAFF. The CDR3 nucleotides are TGTGCCAGTAGGAAAACACCGAGCGGCACTGAAGCTTTCTTT.